This TCR beta chain stems from a study of STAT3 mutations in large granular lymphocyte leukemia. General observations from the study: In T-cell large granular lymphocyte leukemia, about half of patients showed multiple immunodominant subclonotypes. Persisting codominant clonotypes may have hidden a small pathogenic clone. All newly emerging clones after therapy were STAT3 wild type.

The length of the CDR3 is 13 residues. Germline V gene sequence: CDR1 MGHDK, CDR2 SYGVNS. V was pared by 1 base and J by 8 bases, with 11 bases between. Some 38,000 productive templates were obtained per sample on average. Data came from immunoSEQ multiplex PCR; TCRdb stores just in-frame clones and leaves some out. The sample carries approximately 30,000 clones, about three quarters recorded once. This clone is labeled as medium-sized. Its antigen is currently unknown. The chain links TRBV25-1 to TRBJ1-2; D call uncertain. The material sequenced was peripheral blood mononuclear cells. The sequence was collected from a woman aged 50 to 60 with T-cell large granular lymphocyte leukemia. Some clones in this sample may be carry-over from other donors' samples. The CDR3 DNA reads TGTGCCAGCAGTGAATTTAACCGAGGGGGCTACACCTTC. Translating it yields CASSEFNRGGYTF.